Each of the 30 T cell receptor beta chains below was sequenced from the same sample in a study of CD8 T cells in Susac syndrome. RNA totalling about 0.45 to 1 ug underwent reverse transcription with random hexamers. Each CDR3 protein is one row after TCRdb ran MiXCR on the immunoSEQ multiplex PCR reads. Of tens of thousands of distinct CDR3 sequences listed, about 93% were seen once; the top ten hold about 0.3%. Sequencing was performed on CD8+ T cells from PBMCs. The receptors stem from a human donor in good health.

This rearrangement joins TRBV7-9 to TRBJ1-2, with 8 bases fitting TRBD1. The CDR3 loop spans 15 amino acids. The germline V gene has CDR1 SEHNR and CDR2 FQNEAQ (reference sequence). The V and J ends lost 5 bases and 5 bases, in that order; junction bases with no gene match: 10. The CDR3 DNA sequence: TGTGCCAGCAGCCCCTCCCAGGGGGCTCGATATGGCTACACCTTC. Translation gives CASSPSQGARYGYTF.

This clonotype appeared a few times. The J gene is TRBJ2-2, the V gene TRBV20-1; D may be TRBD2 (5 bases). Trimming took 1 base from V and 6 from J, leaving 12 bases between them. Germline values: CDR1 DFQATT, CDR2 SNEGSKA (reference sequence). The CDR3 has 14 amino acids. The CDR3 sequence is CSARVGSEPGELFF. The DNA for the CDR3 is TGCAGTGCTAGAGTAGGGAGCGAACCCGGGGAGCTGTTTTTT.

The V call is TRBV6-2 or TRBV6-3, the J call TRBJ1-1, with a weak D call TRBD1 (6 bases). Deletions cut 5 bases from V and 0 bases from J, with 13 bases between. The CDR3 sequence is 15 residues long. Looked up from germline, CDR1 is MNHEY and CDR2 is SVGEGT. CDR3: CASSRTAGLNTEAFF. The CDR3 region has the DNA TGTGCCAGCAGTCGGACAGCCGGATTGAACACTGAAGCTTTCTTT.

This sequence joins TRBV4-1 and TRBJ2-3; D possibly corresponds to TRBD1 (6 bases). The germline CDR1 and CDR2 sequences are MGHRA and YSYEKL. CDR3 size: 17 residues. Trimming left V 1 base short and J 1 base short, with 15 bases between. In nucleotides, the CDR3 is TGCGCCAGCAGCCAAGTCGTGAACAAGGGGGGCACAGATACGCAGTATTTT. Its protein product is CASSQVVNKGGTDTQYF.

This clonotype was recorded once. The rearrangement joins TRBV19 to TRBJ1-5; D not certain. Looked up from germline, CDR1 is LNHDA and CDR2 is SQIVND (reference sequence). The CDR3 is 15 amino acids. The ends were cut back, 1 base at V and 0 bases at J, with 7 bases in the middle. This CDR3 is CASSIAASSNQPQHF. Written as DNA, the CDR3 is TGTGCCAGTAGTATAGCGGCGAGTAGCAATCAGCCCCAGCATTTT.

This rearrangement joins TRBV27 to TRBJ2-7; the match to TRBD1 covers 9 bases. The length of the CDR3 is 12 residues. Germline V gene lookup returns CDR1 MNHEY and CDR2 SMNVEV (reference sequence). With V trimmed by 8 bases and J by 8 bases, 7 bases remained unmatched. This CDR3 is CASGDRANQQYV. The DNA of the CDR3 is TGTGCCAGCGGGGACAGGGCGAATCAGCAGTACGTC.

The V call is TRBV5-1, the J call TRBJ1-2, with D maybe TRBD1 (5 bases). The CDR3 is 15 residues long. Deletions cut 6 bases from V and 2 bases from J, with 17 bases between. Per the germline V gene, CDR1 is SGHRS and CDR2 is YFSETQ. CDR3 nucleotide sequence: TGCGCCAGCACCGCGGGGGATACGATAAACTATGGCTACACCTTC. Residues: CASTAGDTINYGYTF.

The rearrangement joins TRBV27 to TRBJ1-2, with 11 bases lining up with TRBD1. Trimming took 5 bases from V and 2 from J; bases not matched to a gene: 10. The CDR3 has 17 residues. From germline, CDR1 is MNHEY and CDR2 SMNVEV (reference sequence). As DNA, the CDR3 is TGTGCCAGCAGTACCCGGACAGGGGGCCGGGGGAACTATGGCTACACCTTC. This codes for CASSTRTGGRGNYGYTF.

The chain's CDR3 is CASSPLDAEAFF. For the CDR3, the DNA is TGTGCCAGCAGTCCGTTGGACGCTGAAGCTTTCTTT. The chain employs TRBV6-2 or TRBV6-3 and TRBJ1-1; unclear D gene. Trimming removed 5 bases from V and 6 bases from J, with 10 bases in between. Germline V lookup: CDR1 MNHEY, CDR2 SVGEGT. The CDR3 length is 12 residues.

The chain recombines TRBV7-9 with TRBJ2-1, with 7 bases lining up with TRBD2. The CDR3 runs to 14 residues. The germline CDR1 and CDR2 sequences are SEHNR and FQNEAQ (reference sequence). J gave up 8 bases and V 5 bases, and 9 bases lay outside the gene matches. Here the CDR3 DNA reads TGTGCCAGCAGCACTGAGGGAGGGCAAGATGAGCAGTTCTTC. It encodes CASSTEGGQDEQFF.

The V gene is TRBV4-1, the J gene TRBJ1-5; weak D call: TRBD1 (5 bases). Trimming shortened V by 2 bases and J by 4 bases, and 12 bases separated the two germline ends. Germline CDR1 reads MGHRA; CDR2 reads YSYEKL. CDR3 length equals 15 residues. The CDR3 is CASSQMDTKNQPQHF. CDR3 DNA: TGCGCCAGCAGCCAAATGGACACAAAAAATCAGCCCCAGCATTTT.

The chain has TRBV5-8 and TRBJ2-3, with D hard to call. The CDR3 length is 12 residues. The V and J ends lost 1 base and 4 bases respectively, with 4 bases between them. Germline V gives CDR1 SGHTS, CDR2 YDEGEE. The CDR3 sequence is CASSLFADTQYF. The DNA of the CDR3 is TGTGCCAGCAGCTTGTTTGCAGATACGCAGTATTTT.

The chain is built from TRBV7-9 and TRBJ2-1; D remains unclear. With 4 bases removed from V and 5 bases from J, the gap between germline ends came to 12 bases. CDR1 and CDR2 from the germline V gene are SEHNR and FQNEAQ (reference sequence). The CDR3 loop spans 14 amino acids. CDR3 amino acids: CASSSQAWDNEQFF. CDR3 nucleotides: TGTGCCAGCAGCTCCCAGGCATGGGACAATGAGCAGTTCTTC. Looking up the rest from reference TRBV7-9 and TRBJ2-1 gives the full variable domain: DTGVSQNPRHKITKRGQNVTFRCDPISEHNRLYWYRQTLGQGPEFLTYFQNEAQLEKSRLLSDRFSAERPKGSFSTLEIQRTEQGDSAMYLCASSSQAWDNEQFFGPGTRLTVL.

This sequence joins TRBV6-2 or TRBV6-3 and TRBJ2-7; TRBD1 aligns across 8 bases. With V trimmed by 5 bases and J by 2 bases, 14 bases remained unmatched. The CDR3 is 17 residues long. Germline V gene sequence: CDR1 MNHEY, CDR2 SVGEGT. For the CDR3, the DNA is TGTGCCAGCAGTACACAGGACCGGGACAGGAAACCCTACGAGCAGTACTTC. It yields the protein CASSTQDRDRKPYEQYF.

The chain joins TRBV15 to TRBJ2-2; TRBD1 might be the D (6 bases). Germline V gene sequence: CDR1 LNHNV, CDR2 YYDKDF (reference sequence). CDR3 size: 14 residues. The ends were cut back, 5 bases at V and 5 bases at J, with 12 bases in the middle. CDR3 DNA: TGTGCCACCAGCGGTCCAGGGGATACCGGGGAGCTGTTTTTT. This encodes CATSGPGDTGELFF. Drawing the rest from reference TRBV15 and TRBJ2-2, the complete variable domain is DAMVIQNPRYQVTQFGKPVTLSCSQTLNHNVMYWYQQKSSQAPKLLFHYYDKDFNNEADTPDNFQSRRPNTSFCFLDIRSPGLGDTAMYLCATSGPGDTGELFFGEGSRLTVL.

Here the CDR3 DNA reads TGTGCCAGCAGTTTTCTTTTCTTGGACAGGGGGCGCGAAAAACTGTTTTTT. It yields the protein CASSFLFLDRGREKLFF. This chain joins TRBV28 and TRBJ1-4, with 11 nucleotides matching TRBD1. The V and J ends lost 3 bases and 8 bases, in that order; junction bases with no gene match: 11. Germline V CDR1 and CDR2: MDHEN, SYDVKM. This CDR3 region has 17 residues. The variable domain in full, with the rest retrieved from reference TRBV28 and TRBJ1-4, is DVKVTQSSRYLVKRTGEKVFLECVQDMDHENMFWYRQDPGLGLRLIYFSYDVKMKEKGDIPEGYSVSREKKERFSLILESASTNQTSMYLCASSFLFLDRGREKLFFGSGTQLSVL.

The J gene is TRBJ2-2, the V gene TRBV12-3 or TRBV12-4, with 13 bases aligning to TRBD2. The CDR3 is 17 residues long. J lost 0 bases, V lost 6 bases, and 4 bases had no gene match. The CDR3 is CASSGTSGAPNTGELFF. CDR3 nucleotide sequence: TGTGCCAGCAGCGGGACTAGCGGGGCCCCGAACACCGGGGAGCTGTTTTTT.

V and J are TRBV13 and TRBJ1-4, with 11 bases fitting TRBD1. CDR1 and CDR2 from the germline V gene are PRHDT and FYEKMQ (reference sequence). The CDR3 consists of 12 residues. The V segment lost 4 bases and the J segment 14 bases; nucleotides outside the gene matches: 3. CDR3 loop: CASSSRDRGLFF. CDR3 bases: TGTGCCAGCAGCTCCCGGGACAGGGGGCTGTTTTTT.

The V and J genes are TRBV2 and TRBJ1-6, with 7 bases aligning to TRBD1. CDR3 size: 13 residues. The V segment lost 8 bases and the J segment 7 bases; nucleotides outside the gene matches: 5. The germline V gene has CDR1 SNHLY and CDR2 FYNNEI. CDR3 bases: TGTGCCAGCGCCGGGACAGCGAATTCACCCCTCCACTTT. As protein: CASAGTANSPLHF.

As concerns this clonotype: The CDR3 ends on some other residue instead of the conserved phenylalanine or tryptophan, so this is likely a read error. The V gene is TRBV28, the J gene TRBJ2-7; unclear D gene. Deletions cut 5 bases from V and 5 bases from J, with 13 bases between. This CDR3 spans 13 amino acids. CDR1 is MDHEN and CDR2 is SYDVKM in the germline V gene. The CDR3 bases are TGTGCCAGCAGTACTGGCCCCGTAAACGAGCAGTACATC. Encoded protein: CASSTGPVNEQYI.

The chain couples TRBV10-3 to TRBJ1-1, with 11 nucleotides matching TRBD1. Germline loops: CDR1 ENHRY, CDR2 SYGVKD. The J segment lost 5 bases and the V segment lost 6 bases, leaving 8 bases of the junction unmatched. The CDR3 sequence is 15 residues long. CDR3 protein: CAISAPGQGDTEAFF. Here the CDR3 DNA reads TGTGCCATCAGCGCCCCGGGACAGGGGGATACTGAAGCTTTCTTT.

This clonotype has only one observation. An end of the junction differs from the germline gene, which may be a read error. The J gene is TRBJ2-1, the V gene TRBV5-6, with unresolved D. This CDR3 has 11 amino acids. Germline V gives CDR1 SGHDT, CDR2 YYEEEE. CDR3 DNA: TGTGCCAGCAGCGCCTACGATGAGCAGTTCTTC. This gives the protein CASSAYDEQFF.

This chain links TRBV5-1 with TRBJ2-3; 8 bases map to TRBD1. Germline lookup yields CDR1 SGHRS and CDR2 YFSETQ. Trimming cost V 2 bases and J 4 bases; bases outside gene matches: 3. This CDR3 comprises 14 residues. The CDR3 loop is CASSFGQGADTQYF. The CDR3 DNA follows: TGCGCCAGCAGCTTTGGACAGGGCGCAGATACGCAGTATTTT.

The chain recombines TRBV4-1 with TRBJ2-1; D is undetermined. The ends were cut back, 5 bases at V and 9 bases at J, with 20 bases in the middle. The CDR3 spans 15 residues. The V gene's germline CDR1 is MGHRA and CDR2 YSYEKL. Here the CDR3 DNA reads TGCGCCAGCAGCTCATCGGCACTCCCAGTTGGTGAGCAGTTCTTC. Translating gives CASSSSALPVGEQFF.

The chain recombines TRBV12-3 or TRBV12-4 with TRBJ2-3; D gene ambiguous. Trimming took off 3 bases at V and 2 bases at J, with 3 bases between the two ends. The CDR3 extends over 12 amino acids. The chain's CDR3 is CASSFVTDTQYF. The CDR3 DNA reads TGTGCCAGCAGTTTTGTCACAGATACGCAGTATTTT.

V gene TRBV5-1 combines with J gene TRBJ2-7; tentatively, D is TRBD2 (5 bases). This CDR3 comprises 14 residues. Germline CDR1 reads SGHRS; CDR2 reads YFSETQ. With 0 bases removed from V and 0 bases from J, the gap between germline ends came to 7 bases. In nucleotides, the CDR3 is TGCGCCAGCAGCTTGGATGGGAGCTCCTACGAGCAGTACGTC. This translates into CASSLDGSSYEQYV.

This clonotype showed up just once. The chain carries TRBV27 and TRBJ1-1; a possible D gene is TRBD1 (6 bases). This CDR3 comprises 16 residues. Trimming took 6 bases from V and 0 from J, leaving 17 bases between them. CDR1 MNHEY and CDR2 SMNVEV come from the germline V gene (reference sequence). The CDR3 DNA sequence: TGTGCCAGCAGCCCAGCCTGGGGGGCCGTGAACACTGAAGCTTTCTTT. Its protein product is CASSPAWGAVNTEAFF.

The chain couples TRBV7-9 to TRBJ1-1, with D possibly TRBD1 on 5 matching bases. V lost 4 bases, J lost 8 bases, and 11 bases lay in between. Germline V CDR1 and CDR2: SEHNR, FQNEAQ (reference sequence). The CDR3 consists of 12 residues. CDR3 in amino acids: CASSSTGTEAFF. CDR3 nucleotide sequence: TGTGCCAGCAGCTCAACCGGGACCGAAGCTTTCTTT.

J is TRBJ1-2 and V is TRBV7-2; unclear D gene. V lost 0 bases to trimming and J lost 1 base, with 6 bases between them. The CDR3 runs to 14 residues. Germline-derived CDR1 and CDR2 are SGHTA and FQGNSA. The CDR3 sequence: CASSLAVDNYGYTF. Written as DNA, the CDR3 is TGTGCCAGCAGCTTAGCCGTCGATAACTATGGCTACACCTTC.

V is TRBV27 and J is TRBJ2-3, with D unresolved. CDR1 is MNHEY and CDR2 is SMNVEV in the germline V gene (reference sequence). Trimming removed 0 bases from V and 11 bases from J, with 24 bases in between. The CDR3 consists of 17 residues. The CDR3 DNA is TGTGCCAGCAGTTTATCGCCTACCGCCGGGTTCTCCTACGGGCAGTATTTT. Translated: CASSLSPTAGFSYGQYF.